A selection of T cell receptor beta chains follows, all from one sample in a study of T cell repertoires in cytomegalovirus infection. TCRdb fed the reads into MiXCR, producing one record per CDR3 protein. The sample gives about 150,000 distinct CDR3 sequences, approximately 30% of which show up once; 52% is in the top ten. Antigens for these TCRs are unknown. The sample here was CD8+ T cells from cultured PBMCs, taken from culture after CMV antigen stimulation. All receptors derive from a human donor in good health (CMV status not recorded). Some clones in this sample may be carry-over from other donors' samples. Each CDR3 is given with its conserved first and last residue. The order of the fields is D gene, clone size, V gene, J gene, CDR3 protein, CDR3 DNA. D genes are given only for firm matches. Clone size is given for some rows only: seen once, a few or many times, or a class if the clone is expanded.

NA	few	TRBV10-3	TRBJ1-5	CAISERQGRSNQPQHF	TGTGCCATCAGTGAGAGGCAGGGAAGGAGCAATCAGCCCCAGCATTTT
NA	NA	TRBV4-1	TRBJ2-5	CASSQEGREETQYF	TGCGCCAGCAGCCAAGAAGGCAGAGAAGAGACCCAGTACTTC
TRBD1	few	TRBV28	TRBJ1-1	CASSGGTGEAFF	TGTGCCAGCAGCGGAGGGACAGGTGAAGCTTTCTTT
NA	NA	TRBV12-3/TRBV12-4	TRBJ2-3	CASSYSGPTDTQYF	TGTGCCAGCAGCTACAGTGGGCCCACAGATACGCAGTATTTT
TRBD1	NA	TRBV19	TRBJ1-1	CASRTDRGDTEAFF	TGTGCCAGTAGAACGGACAGGGGTGACACTGAAGCTTTCTTT
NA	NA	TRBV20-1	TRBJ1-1	CSAGSGGYEAVF	TGCAGTGCCGGCAGTGGGGGGTATGAAGCTGTCTTT
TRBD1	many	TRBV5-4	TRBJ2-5	CASSRTGGVFMETQYF	TGTGCCAGCAGCCGGACAGGGGGCGTATTCATGGAGACCCAGTACTTC
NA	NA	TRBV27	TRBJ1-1	CASSKDRLTEAFF	TGTGCCAGCAGTAAGGACAGACTCACTGAAGCTTTCTTT
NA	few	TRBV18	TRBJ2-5	CASSLEAYQETQYF	TGTGCCAGCTCACTAGAAGCGTACCAAGAGACCCAGTACTTC
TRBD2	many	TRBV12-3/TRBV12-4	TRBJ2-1	CASSLQAGGNEQFF	TGTGCCAGCAGTTTGCAGGCGGGGGGCAATGAGCAGTTCTTC
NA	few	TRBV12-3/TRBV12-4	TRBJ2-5	CASDDRGAGETQYF	TGTGCCAGCGACGATAGGGGGGCCGGAGAGACCCAGTACTTC
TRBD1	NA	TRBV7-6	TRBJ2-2	CASSPAGTGGYTGELFF	TGTGCCAGCAGCCCGGCCGGGACAGGGGGTTACACCGGGGAGCTGTTTTTT
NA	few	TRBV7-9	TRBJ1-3	CASSSTRSSSGNTIYF	TGTGCCAGCAGCTCAACACGGAGTAGCTCTGGAAACACCATATATTTT
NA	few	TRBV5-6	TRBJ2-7	CASSGEGPLYYEQYF	TGTGCCAGCAGCGGAGAGGGACCTCTTTACTACGAGCAGTACTTC
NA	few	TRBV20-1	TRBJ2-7	CSARDPGKDEQYF	TGCAGTGCTAGAGACCCGGGGAAGGACGAGCAGTACTTC
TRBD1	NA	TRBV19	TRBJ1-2	CASQVDGTGHRSYGYTF	TGTGCCAGCCAAGTGGATGGGACAGGGCACCGGAGTTATGGCTACACCTTC
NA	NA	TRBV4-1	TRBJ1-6	CASKGNSGGSPLHF	TGCGCCAGCAAGGGGAACAGCGGGGGTTCACCCCTCCACTTT
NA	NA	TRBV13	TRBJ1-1	CASSLGVIEAFF	TGTGCCAGCAGCTTAGGGGTTATTGAAGCTTTCTTT
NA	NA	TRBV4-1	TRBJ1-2	CASRGSEEPYGYTF	TGCGCCAGCAGGGGGTCGGAAGAGCCTTATGGCTACACCTTC